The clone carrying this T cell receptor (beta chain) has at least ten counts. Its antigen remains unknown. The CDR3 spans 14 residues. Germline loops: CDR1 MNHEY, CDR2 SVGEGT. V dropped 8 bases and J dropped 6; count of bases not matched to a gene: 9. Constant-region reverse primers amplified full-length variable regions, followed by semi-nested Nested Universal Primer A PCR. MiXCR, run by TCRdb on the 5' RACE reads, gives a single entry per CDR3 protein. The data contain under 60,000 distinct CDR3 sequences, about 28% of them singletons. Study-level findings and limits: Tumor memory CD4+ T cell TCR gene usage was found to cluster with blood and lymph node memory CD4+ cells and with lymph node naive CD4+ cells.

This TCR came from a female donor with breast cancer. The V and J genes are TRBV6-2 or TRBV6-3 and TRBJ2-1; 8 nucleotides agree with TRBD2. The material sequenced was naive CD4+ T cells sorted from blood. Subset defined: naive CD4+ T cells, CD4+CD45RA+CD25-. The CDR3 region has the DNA TGTGCCAGCCTCAGACTAGCGCTAAGCAATGAGCAGTTCTTC. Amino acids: CASLRLALSNEQFF.